The clone carrying this TCR beta chain showed up just a few times. The data originate from a study of blood T cell repertoires in COVID-19. Profiling relied on immunoSEQ multiplex PCR, and the TCRdb table lists in-frame clones only, not all of them. The table includes about 230,000 clones, roughly 84% detected once. Deletions cut 3 bases from V and 1 base from J, with 7 bases between. The CDR3 is 15 amino acids. CDR1 is SGHTA and CDR2 is FQGNSA in the germline V gene. The genes are TRBV7-2 and TRBJ2-6; D not certain. The origin of this receptor is a man aged 35 to 55 with acute or convalescent COVID-19. What was sequenced was peripheral blood. The CDR3 bases are TGTGCCAGCAGCTTGAGGATGTCTGGGGCCAACGTCCTGACTTTC. Amino acids: CASSLRMSGANVLTF.